A selection of T cell receptor beta chains follows, all from one sample in a study of T cells in Graves' hyperthyroidism and ophthalmopathy. TCRdb reprocessed the multiplex PCR reads via MiXCR and lists one record per CDR3 protein. This sample carries 400,000 to 600,000 distinct CDR3 sequences, around 21% of them seen once, and the ten largest clones take 26%. The sample consisted of blood. The receptors derive from a man between 18 and 35 years old with Graves' hyperthyroidism. Each CDR3 is given with its conserved first and last residue. D genes are given only for firm matches. A clone size is listed for some rows: how often the clone was seen (once, few, many), or a class if it is expanded.

v_call	d_call	j_call	clone_size	cdr3_nt	cdr3_aa
TRBV20-1	.	TRBJ2-7	many	TGCAGTGCTGGGGAAGGTGACTACTACGAGCAGTACTTC	CSAGEGDYYEQYF
TRBV28	TRBD2	TRBJ2-2	few	TGTGCCAGCACTAGCGGGGTCCCAGGGGAGCTGTTTTTT	CASTSGVPGELFF
TRBV12-5	.	TRBJ1-3	many	TGTGCTAGTGGCCCCTGGACGGCGGACTACTCTGGAAACACCATATATTTT	CASGPWTADYSGNTIYF
TRBV28	.	TRBJ2-3	.	TGTGCCAGTCCGCCAGGGATTTCCTACACAGATACGCAGTATTTT	CASPPGISYTDTQYF
TRBV6-1	TRBD2	TRBJ2-5	many	TGTGCCAGCAGTGATGGGACTAGCAGGGGAGAGACCCAGTACTTC	CASSDGTSRGETQYF
TRBV20-1	TRBD1	TRBJ1-2	.	TGCAGTGCTAGAGGAATGGAACAGGGGGAGTACTATGGCTACACCTTC	CSARGMEQGEYYGYTF
TRBV5-1	TRBD1	TRBJ1-5	many	TGCGCCAGCAGCTCGGGACAGAAGGTTGGGGAGCCCCAGCATTTT	CASSSGQKVGEPQHF
TRBV6-1	TRBD1	TRBJ1-5	.	TGTGCCAGCAGTGAACCGGGACAGGGTTATAGCAATCAGCCCCAGCATTTT	CASSEPGQGYSNQPQHF
TRBV7-2	.	TRBJ1-5	.	TGTGCCAGCAGCTTACGCAGGGGTCGCAATCAGCCCCAGCATTTT	CASSLRRGRNQPQHF
TRBV4-2	.	TRBJ1-2	many	TGTGCCAGCAGCCCCCTGACAGATTCTAACTATGGCTACACCTTC	CASSPLTDSNYGYTF
TRBV2	.	TRBJ2-5	few	TGTGCCAGCAGTGGGAACAGAGGATTACAAGAGACCCAGTACTTC	CASSGNRGLQETQYF